The rows below give T cell receptor beta chains drawn from one sample of a study of T-cell memory formation after mild COVID-19. TCRdb ran MiXCR on the 5' RACE reads and lists one entry per CDR3 protein. The repertoire consists of under 550,000 distinct CDR3 sequences, with approximately 18% occurring once and the leading ten covering around an eighth. The sample was PBMCs or a T cell subset sorted from them (not recorded which). The receptors derive from an adult woman who had mild COVID-19 (a few samples of this study predate the infection). Cell type and time point are not known. Each CDR3 is given with its conserved first and last residue. D genes are given only for firm matches. Size is stated for part of the rows, as once, few or many counts, or as a class when the clone is expanded.

abundance: -; d_gene: -; j_gene: TRBJ1-5; v_gene: TRBV20-1; CDR3aa: CSARDRASNQPQHF; CDR3nt: TGCAGTGCTAGAGACAGGGCCAGCAATCAGCCCCAGCATTTT
abundance: -; d_gene: TRBD1; j_gene: TRBJ1-1; v_gene: TRBV12-3/TRBV12-4; CDR3aa: CASSPGTGVQNTEAFF; CDR3nt: TGTGCCAGCAGTCCCGGGACAGGGGTCCAGAACACTGAAGCTTTCTTT
abundance: few; d_gene: -; j_gene: TRBJ2-1; v_gene: TRBV30; CDR3aa: CAAQAPGAYNEQFF; CDR3nt: TGTGCCGCACAAGCCCCGGGAGCCTACAATGAGCAGTTCTTC
abundance: few; d_gene: -; j_gene: TRBJ1-4; v_gene: TRBV12-3/TRBV12-4; CDR3aa: CASMVGRDEKLFF; CDR3nt: TGTGCCAGCATGGTGGGTCGGGATGAAAAACTGTTTTTT
abundance: few; d_gene: -; j_gene: TRBJ1-6; v_gene: TRBV14; CDR3aa: CASSHGTHNSPLHF; CDR3nt: TGTGCCAGCAGCCACGGGACGCATAATTCACCCCTCCACTTT
abundance: few; d_gene: -; j_gene: TRBJ2-3; v_gene: TRBV2; CDR3aa: CASRLETDTQYF; CDR3nt: TGTGCCAGCCGACTAGAAACAGATACGCAGTATTTT
abundance: -; d_gene: -; j_gene: TRBJ1-1; v_gene: TRBV12-3/TRBV12-4; CDR3aa: CASSQKRTSAFF; CDR3nt: TGTGCCAGCAGTCAGAAGAGGACAAGTGCTTTCTTT
abundance: -; d_gene: TRBD1; j_gene: TRBJ1-2; v_gene: TRBV7-9; CDR3aa: CASSFSLRGQPLHYGYTF; CDR3nt: TGTGCCAGCAGCTTTTCCCTAAGGGGGCAGCCCCTACACTATGGCTACACCTTC
abundance: -; d_gene: -; j_gene: TRBJ2-5; v_gene: TRBV6-2/TRBV6-3; CDR3aa: CASSWFGTQYF; CDR3nt: TGTGCCAGCAGTTGGTTCGGGACCCAGTACTTC
abundance: few; d_gene: -; j_gene: TRBJ2-7; v_gene: TRBV11-3; CDR3aa: CASSLGPGDYEQYF; CDR3nt: TGTGCCAGCAGCTTAGGTCCAGGCGACTACGAGCAGTACTTC
abundance: -; d_gene: TRBD1; j_gene: TRBJ1-3; v_gene: TRBV5-1; CDR3aa: CASSLAWRQGTGNTIYF; CDR3nt: TGCGCCAGCAGCTTGGCCTGGAGACAGGGGACCGGAAACACCATATATTTT
abundance: few; d_gene: -; j_gene: TRBJ2-7; v_gene: TRBV3-1; CDR3aa: CASSYLGESLYEQYF; CDR3nt: TGTGCCAGCAGCTATTTAGGGGAGTCTCTCTACGAGCAGTACTTC
abundance: many; d_gene: -; j_gene: TRBJ1-2; v_gene: TRBV5-5; CDR3aa: CASSLKVPATRGGYTF; CDR3nt: TGTGCCAGCAGCTTGAAGGTCCCCGCGACACGGGGTGGCTACACCTTC
abundance: many; d_gene: -; j_gene: TRBJ1-2; v_gene: TRBV20-1; CDR3aa: CSARPEDGVYGYTF; CDR3nt: TGCAGTGCAAGACCGGAGGATGGGGTCTATGGCTACACCTTC
abundance: few; d_gene: -; j_gene: TRBJ2-3; v_gene: TRBV9; CDR3aa: CASSAGRGLTSTDTQYF; CDR3nt: TGTGCCAGCAGCGCGGGGAGAGGGTTAACTAGCACAGATACGCAGTATTTT
abundance: few; d_gene: TRBD2; j_gene: TRBJ2-7; v_gene: TRBV7-9; CDR3aa: CASSPGLAGGREQYF; CDR3nt: TGTGCCAGCAGCCCAGGACTAGCGGGAGGTCGGGAGCAGTACTTC
abundance: -; d_gene: TRBD2; j_gene: TRBJ2-1; v_gene: TRBV18; CDR3aa: CASSPGLAGGMDEQFF; CDR3nt: TGTGCCAGCTCACCCGGACTAGCGGGGGGGATGGATGAGCAGTTCTTC
abundance: -; d_gene: -; j_gene: TRBJ2-7; v_gene: TRBV4-1; CDR3aa: CASSQVRTGAYEQYF; CDR3nt: TGCGCCAGCAGCCAAGTGCGCACAGGCGCCTACGAGCAGTACTTC
abundance: many; d_gene: TRBD2; j_gene: TRBJ2-3; v_gene: TRBV10-3; CDR3aa: CAISSGGAPDTQYF; CDR3nt: TGTGCCATCAGTAGCGGGGGGGCCCCAGATACGCAGTATTTT
abundance: few; d_gene: -; j_gene: TRBJ2-3; v_gene: TRBV15; CDR3aa: CATRDGTGGTDTQYF; CDR3nt: TGTGCCACCAGAGATGGGACCGGGGGCACAGATACGCAGTATTTT
abundance: -; d_gene: -; j_gene: TRBJ2-6; v_gene: TRBV12-3/TRBV12-4; CDR3aa: CASSRGASGANVLTF; CDR3nt: TGTGCCAGCAGTCGAGGGGCTTCGGGGGCCAACGTCCTGACTTTC
abundance: few; d_gene: -; j_gene: TRBJ2-7; v_gene: TRBV27; CDR3aa: CASSLGLGFEQYF; CDR3nt: TGTGCCAGCAGTTTAGGATTAGGGTTCGAGCAGTACTTC
abundance: -; d_gene: -; j_gene: TRBJ2-3; v_gene: TRBV7-9; CDR3aa: CASSLNERPYGTDTQYF; CDR3nt: TGTGCCAGCAGCTTAAATGAGCGGCCCTATGGCACAGATACGCAGTATTTT
abundance: many; d_gene: TRBD1; j_gene: TRBJ1-1; v_gene: TRBV27; CDR3aa: CASSLDRVGTEAFF; CDR3nt: TGTGCCAGCAGTCTGGACAGGGTGGGCACTGAAGCTTTCTTT